This T cell receptor beta chain was identified during a study of blood T cell repertoires in COVID-19. Study in general: The samples span acute and convalescent COVID-19 from the United States, Italy and Spain. PBMCs, B-cell-depleted T cells, or T cells were the source of the cDNA or gDNA that made up the material.

Study processing details: Cell counts per sample came from amplifying reference gene primers. The table came from immunoSEQ multiplex PCR; TCRdb's copy has only in-frame clones and leaves some out. The V and J calls and clone size are taken from that table; D and trimming were inferred from the DNA. Of roughly 48,000 clones in the sample, almost 90% were seen once. The CDR3 totals 15 residues. After removal of 2 bases from V and 6 bases from J, the junction contained 6 bases not matched to a gene. The chain carries TRBV5-3 and TRBJ2-1, with 9 bases lining up with TRBD1. TRBV5-3 is reported as an ORF; its role is uncertain. This TCR was recovered from a human donor in a cohort sampled during active COVID-19. Sequenced: peripheral blood. For the CDR3, the DNA is TGTGCCAGAAGCTTTCCGGGACAGGGATCCAATGAGCAGTTCTTC. Its protein product is CARSFPGQGSNEQFF.